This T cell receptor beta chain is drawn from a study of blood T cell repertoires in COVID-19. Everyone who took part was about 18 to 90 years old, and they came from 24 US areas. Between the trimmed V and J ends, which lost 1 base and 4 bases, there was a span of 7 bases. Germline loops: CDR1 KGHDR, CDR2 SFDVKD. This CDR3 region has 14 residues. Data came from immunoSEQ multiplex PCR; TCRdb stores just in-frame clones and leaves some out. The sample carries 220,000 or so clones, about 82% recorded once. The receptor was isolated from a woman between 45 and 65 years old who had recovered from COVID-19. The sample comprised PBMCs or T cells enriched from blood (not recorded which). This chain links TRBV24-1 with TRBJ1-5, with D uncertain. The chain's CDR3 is CATSDLQPNQPQHF. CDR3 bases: TGTGCCACCAGTGATTTACAGCCGAATCAGCCCCAGCATTTT.